Following are 7 T cell receptor beta chains from one sample sequenced in a study of T-cell reconstitution after alpha-beta-depleted transplantation in children. Construction of the TCRbeta library involved unique molecular identifiers. TCRdb reanalysed the PCR reads using MiXCR and keeps one entry per CDR3 protein. Of about 470,000 distinct CDR3 sequences in the sample, over 40% were seen once. The sample consisted of PBMCs, taken before TCRalphabeta/CD19-depleted stem cell transplant. These receptors were obtained from a girl aged 2 to 10 with aplastic anemia, due to receive a stem cell transplant.

The genes are TRBV7-8 and TRBJ2-3; D is unresolved. The CDR3 has 14 amino acids. V was shortened by 0 bases and J by 6 bases, with 10 bases between the two germline ends. Germline V lookup: CDR1 SGHVS, CDR2 FQNEAQ. The CDR3 protein is CASSLARPGDTQYF. CDR3 nucleotides: TGTGCCAGCAGCTTAGCGAGGCCCGGGGATACGCAGTATTTT.

In this sample, this clonotype turned up a few times. The chain uses TRBV7-9 and TRBJ2-7; D perhaps matches TRBD1 (6 bases). V dropped 2 bases and J dropped 0 bases, with 11 bases sitting between them. The CDR3 totals 15 residues. Germline V CDR1 and CDR2: SEHNR, FQNEAQ (reference sequence). The CDR3 nucleotides read TGTGCCAGCAGCTTATATCCAGGGGCCTCCTACGAGCAGTACTTC. This encodes CASSLYPGASYEQYF.

This clonotype was detected many times. The rearrangement joins TRBV20-1 to TRBJ2-6; no clear D. The CDR3 runs 15 residues. V lost 1 base and J 4 bases, leaving 11 bases between the germline ends. CDR1 and CDR2 from the germline V gene are DFQATT and SNEGSKA (reference sequence). The CDR3 DNA follows: TGCAGTGCTAGAGGCAGGTTTTCCGGGGCCAACGTCCTGACTTTC. This gives the protein CSARGRFSGANVLTF.

Notes on this clonotype: The junction and the germline gene differ at one end; a read error may be behind it. CDR3 protein: CSWGRHLYEQYF. The CDR3 DNA follows: TGTTCCTGGGGGAGACACCTCTACGAGCAGTACTTC. V gene TRBV30 combines with J gene TRBJ2-7, with D possibly being TRBD1 or TRBD2 (5 bases each). CDR3 size: 12 residues. The germline gives CDR1 GTSNPN, CDR2 SVGIG (reference sequence).

Ten or more counts support this clonotype. V and J are TRBV29-1 and TRBJ2-7, with a weak D call TRBD1 (6 bases). The CDR3 runs to 12 residues. The V end lost 4 bases, the J end lost 2 bases, and 9 bases lay between the germline ends. Per the germline V gene, CDR1 is SQVTM and CDR2 is ANQGSEA. The CDR3 reads CSVGGLAYEQYF. In nucleotides, the CDR3 is TGCAGCGTTGGGGGGCTAGCCTACGAGCAGTACTTC.

The CDR3 is CASSPGTAREKLFF. The CDR3 nucleotides are TGTGCCAGCAGCCCCGGGACAGCGAGAGAAAAACTGTTTTTT. The chain is built from TRBV12-3 or TRBV12-4 and TRBJ1-4, with 7 bases that match TRBD1. V lost 6 bases, J lost 8 bases, and 9 bases stayed unmatched. The CDR3 totals 14 residues.

In this sample, this clonotype turned up many times. V gene TRBV12-3 or TRBV12-4 combines with J gene TRBJ1-1; D is uncertain. The CDR3 has 13 residues. V was pared by 2 bases and J by 0 bases, with 4 bases between. CDR3 region: CASSLQMNTEAFF. Written as DNA, the CDR3 is TGTGCCAGCAGTTTACAAATGAACACTGAAGCTTTCTTT.